This T cell receptor beta chain was identified in a study of cytomegalovirus exposure and HLA in healthy donors. Study summary: Early on, a data release was issued that held about 85 million unique TCRs from HLA-typed donors.

The study ran its PCR with 60 Vbeta and 13 Jbeta primers. Generated by immunoSEQ multiplex PCR, the TCRdb table keeps only in-frame clones and is missing some. This sample has approximately 86,000 clones, with about two thirds found just once. CDR1 SEHNR and CDR2 FQNEAQ come from the germline V gene (reference sequence). J gave up 4 bases and V 4 bases, and 9 bases lay outside the gene matches. The CDR3 is 16 residues long. This receptor was obtained from a man aged 60 to 69 in good health and CMV-seronegative. The sequencing sample was made of PBMCs. This rearrangement joins TRBV7-9 to TRBJ2-3, with TRBD1 matching 9 bases. The CDR3 sequence: CASSSRDRDIADTQYF. The CDR3, as DNA: TGTGCCAGCAGCTCGAGGGACAGGGATATCGCAGATACGCAGTATTTT.